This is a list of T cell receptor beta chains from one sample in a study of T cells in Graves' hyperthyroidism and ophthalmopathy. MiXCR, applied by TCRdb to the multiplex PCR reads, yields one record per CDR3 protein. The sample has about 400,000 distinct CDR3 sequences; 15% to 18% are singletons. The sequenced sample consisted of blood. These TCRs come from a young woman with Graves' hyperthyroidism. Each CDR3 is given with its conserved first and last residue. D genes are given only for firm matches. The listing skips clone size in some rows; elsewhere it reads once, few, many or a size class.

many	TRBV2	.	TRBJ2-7	TGTGCCAGCAGAGGCGGGACTGGAGTCTACGAGCAGTACTTC	CASRGGTGVYEQYF
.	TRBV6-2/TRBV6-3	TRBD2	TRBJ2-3	TGTGCCAGCAGTTACTGGGCTAGCGGGGGGGCGATCACAGATACGCAGTATTTT	CASSYWASGGAITDTQYF
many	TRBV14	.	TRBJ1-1	TGTGCCAGCAGCCTCCAGGGGCGGAGCACTGAAGCTTTCTTT	CASSLQGRSTEAFF
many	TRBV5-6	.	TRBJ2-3	TGTGCCAGCAGCCCCCGGAGGGGGCAGCAGACAGATACGCAGTATTTT	CASSPRRGQQTDTQYF
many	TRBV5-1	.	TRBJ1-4	TGCGCCAGCACTCGAGGTGGGGGACCTAATGAAAAACTGTTTTTT	CASTRGGGPNEKLFF
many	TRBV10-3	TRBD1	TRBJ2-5	TGTGCCATCAGGACAACCGGGACAGGGGAAGAGACCCAGTACTTC	CAIRTTGTGEETQYF
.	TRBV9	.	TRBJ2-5	TGTGCCAGCAGCTCGCGGGACAGCCGTAAAGAGACCCAGTACTTC	CASSSRDSRKETQYF
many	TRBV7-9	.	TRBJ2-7	TGTGCCAGCAGCCGACAGGTCACCTACGAGCAGTACTTC	CASSRQVTYEQYF
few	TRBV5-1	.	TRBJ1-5	TGCGCCAGCAGCTTAGGCGGAGAAGGGCCCCAGCATTTT	CASSLGGEGPQHF
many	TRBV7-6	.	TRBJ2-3	TGTGCCAGCGGTAACGGGGTTTCCACAGATACGCAGTATTTT	CASGNGVSTDTQYF
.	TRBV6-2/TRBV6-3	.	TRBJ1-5	TGTGCCAGCAGTTACTCTGGGGGCGCCGGACAGCCCCAGCATTTT	CASSYSGGAGQPQHF
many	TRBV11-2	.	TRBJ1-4	TGTGCCAGCAGAACCGGCAGGGGATGGGGTGAAAAACTGTTTTTT	CASRTGRGWGEKLFF
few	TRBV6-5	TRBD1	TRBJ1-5	TGTGCCAGCAGAAATGACAGGGATCAGCCCCAGCATTTT	CASRNDRDQPQHF
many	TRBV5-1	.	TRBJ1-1	TGCGCCAGCAGCTTGGACCTGGTCCCGAACACTGAAGCTTTCTTT	CASSLDLVPNTEAFF
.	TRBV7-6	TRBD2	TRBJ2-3	TGTGCCAGCAGCCAAGTTTTGCGGGGGACTAGCACAGATACGCAGTATTTT	CASSQVLRGTSTDTQYF
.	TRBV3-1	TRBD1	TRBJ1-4	TGTGCCAGCAGCCAGAGACCGGGACAGGGGACTAATGAAAAACTGTTTTTT	CASSQRPGQGTNEKLFF
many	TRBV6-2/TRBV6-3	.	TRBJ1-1	TGTGCCAGCAAACGGGACCCAAACACTGAAGCTTTCTTT	CASKRDPNTEAFF
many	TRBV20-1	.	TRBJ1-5	TGCAGTGCTTCTCAGAGATCCAGGCCCCAGCATTTT	CSASQRSRPQHF
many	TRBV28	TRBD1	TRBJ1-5	TGTGCCAGCAGGGAACAGGGGTGGCATCAGCCCCAGCATTTT	CASREQGWHQPQHF
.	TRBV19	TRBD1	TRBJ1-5	TGTGCCAGTAGTGTAGACAGGGAATTTGCGTATAGCAATCAGCCCCAGCATTTT	CASSVDREFAYSNQPQHF
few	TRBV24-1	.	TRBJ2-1	TGTGCCACCAGTGATCCAGGGAATTATAACTCCTACAATGAGCAGTTCTTC	CATSDPGNYNSYNEQFF